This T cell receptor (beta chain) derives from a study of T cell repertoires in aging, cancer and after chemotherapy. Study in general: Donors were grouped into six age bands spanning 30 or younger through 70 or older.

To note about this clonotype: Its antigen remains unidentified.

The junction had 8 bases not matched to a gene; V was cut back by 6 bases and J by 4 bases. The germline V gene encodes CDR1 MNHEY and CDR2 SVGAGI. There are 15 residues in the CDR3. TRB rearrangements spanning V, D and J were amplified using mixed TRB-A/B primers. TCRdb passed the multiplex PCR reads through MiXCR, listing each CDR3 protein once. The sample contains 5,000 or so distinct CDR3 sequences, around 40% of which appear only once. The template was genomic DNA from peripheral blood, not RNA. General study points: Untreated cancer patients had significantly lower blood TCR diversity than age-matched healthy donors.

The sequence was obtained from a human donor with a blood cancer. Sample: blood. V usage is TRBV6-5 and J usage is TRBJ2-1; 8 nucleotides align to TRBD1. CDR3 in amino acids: CASSTTGAPYNEQFF. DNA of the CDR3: TGTGCCAGCAGCACGACAGGGGCACCTTACAATGAGCAGTTCTTC.